This T cell receptor (beta chain) was profiled in a study of T cells in Graves' hyperthyroidism and ophthalmopathy. Notes on the study in general: Blood shared most expanded thyroid clonotypes above 0.001. Model output signaled ophthalmopathy a median roughly 6.1 months ahead of onset.

TCR beta CDR3 region amplification was performed from RNA transcripts. HTBI primers drove first-round RT-PCR of the TCR CDR3. Each CDR3 protein is one row after TCRdb ran MiXCR on the multiplex PCR reads. The sample comprises roughly 160,000 distinct CDR3 sequences, just under 9.5% of which are singletons, and less than 25% rests with the top ten. PBMCs came from about 10 ml fresh peripheral blood. Looked up from germline, CDR1 is LGHDT and CDR2 is YNNKEL (reference sequence). V lost 6 bases and J 0 bases, leaving 15 bases between the germline ends. The CDR3 is made up of 16 amino acids. This clonotype was found a few times. Its antigen remains unidentified.

The material sequenced was blood. V gene TRBV3-1 combines with J gene TRBJ2-4; D gene uncertain. The receptor was derived from a woman between 18 and 29 years old with Graves' hyperthyroidism that later progressed to Graves' ophthalmopathy. CDR3 bases: TGTGCCAGCAGGGGTCACGAGTCCTTAGCCAAAAACATTCAGTACTTC. It codes for CASRGHESLAKNIQYF. The whole variable domain, remainder taken from reference TRBV3-1 and TRBJ2-4, is DTAVSQTPKYLVTQMGNDKSIKCEQNLGHDTMYWYKQDSKKFLKIMFSYNNKELIINETVPNRFSPKSPDKAHLNLHINSLELGDSAVYFCASRGHESLAKNIQYFGAGTRLSVL.